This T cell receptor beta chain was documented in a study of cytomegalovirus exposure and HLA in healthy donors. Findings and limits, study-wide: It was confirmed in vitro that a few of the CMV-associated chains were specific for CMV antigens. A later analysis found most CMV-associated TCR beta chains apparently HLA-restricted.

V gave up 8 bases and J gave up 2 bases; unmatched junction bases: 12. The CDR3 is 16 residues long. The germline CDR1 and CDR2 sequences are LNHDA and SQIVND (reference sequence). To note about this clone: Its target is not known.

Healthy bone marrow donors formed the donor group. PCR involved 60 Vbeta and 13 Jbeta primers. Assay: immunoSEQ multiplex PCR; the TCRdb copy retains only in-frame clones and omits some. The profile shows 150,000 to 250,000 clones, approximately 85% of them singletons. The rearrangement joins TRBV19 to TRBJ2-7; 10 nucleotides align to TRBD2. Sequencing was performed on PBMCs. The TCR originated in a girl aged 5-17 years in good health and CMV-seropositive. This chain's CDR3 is CASLIAGGPGAYEQYF. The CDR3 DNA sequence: TGTGCCAGTCTTATAGCGGGGGGCCCCGGGGCCTACGAGCAGTACTTC.